These 15 T cell receptor beta chains were sequenced from one sample in a study of T cell clones after liver transplantation. Measured with immunoSEQ multiplex PCR; TCRdb has only the in-frame clones, and not every one. The sample lists 90,000 to 120,000 clones, about 81% occurring once. Sequencing was performed on CD4+ T cells from blood, taken before liver transplant. The receptor source for this set is a human donor who received a liver transplant.

V gene TRBV5-1 combines with J gene TRBJ1-1; 8 bases map to TRBD1. Per the germline V gene, CDR1 is SGHRS and CDR2 is YFSETQ. The CDR3 has 12 residues. V lost 4 bases, J lost 6 bases, and 2 bases stayed unmatched. This CDR3 reads CASSVDRAEAFF. DNA of the CDR3: TGCGCCAGCAGCGTGGACAGGGCTGAAGCTTTCTTT. Drawing the rest from reference TRBV5-1 and TRBJ1-1, the complete variable domain is KAGVTQTPRYLIKTRGQQVTLSCSPISGHRSVSWYQQTPGQGLQFLFEYFSETQRNKGNFPGRFSGRQFSNSRSEMNVSTLELGDSALYLCASSVDRAEAFFGQGTRLTVV.

This chain uses TRBV7-2 with TRBJ1-1, with 7 positions matching TRBD1. The CDR3 totals 13 residues. Germline values: CDR1 SGHTA, CDR2 FQGNSA. The ends lost 5 bases at V and 4 bases at J; junction bases unmatched: 4. The CDR3 spells CASSQTGSTEAFF. The CDR3 nucleotides read TGTGCCAGCAGCCAGACAGGGAGCACTGAAGCTTTCTTT.

The V and J genes are TRBV5-1 and TRBJ1-1, with TRBD1 matching over 10 bases. Germline V gene sequence: CDR1 SGHRS, CDR2 YFSETQ. Losses at the gene ends were 4 bases for V and 3 bases for J; bases not matched to a gene: 9. CDR3 length: 16 residues. The CDR3 bases are TGCGCCAGCAGCAACGGACAGGGGGTTTCGGACACTGAAGCTTTCTTT. Translated: CASSNGQGVSDTEAFF. Based on the CDR3 plus reference TRBV5-1 and TRBJ1-1, the full variable domain is KAGVTQTPRYLIKTRGQQVTLSCSPISGHRSVSWYQQTPGQGLQFLFEYFSETQRNKGNFPGRFSGRQFSNSRSEMNVSTLELGDSALYLCASSNGQGVSDTEAFFGQGTRLTVV.

The rearrangement uses TRBV5-1 and TRBJ1-2, with 9 bases fitting TRBD1. The CDR3 is 14 amino acids. CDR1 and CDR2 from the germline V gene are SGHRS and YFSETQ. V shed 0 bases and J 8 bases; nucleotides not matched to a gene: 5. The CDR3 region has the DNA TGCGCCAGCAGCTTGGCGGGACAGGGATCCGGCTACACCTTC. Encoded protein: CASSLAGQGSGYTF.

The V and J genes are TRBV5-1 and TRBJ2-4; TRBD2 is a possible D gene (5 bases). The germline V gene has CDR1 SGHRS and CDR2 YFSETQ. There are 15 residues in the CDR3. Trimming shortened V by 0 bases and J by 0 bases, and 7 bases separated the two germline ends. The CDR3 loop reads CASSLGEIAKNIQYF. The CDR3 DNA follows: TGCGCCAGCAGCTTGGGGGAGATAGCCAAAAACATTCAGTACTTC.

The chain uses TRBV9 and TRBJ2-2, with a possible D match to TRBD1 (5 bases). The V gene lost 0 bases and the J gene lost 4 bases, with 13 bases spanning the gap. Germline V CDR1 and CDR2: SGDLS, YYNGEE. The CDR3 loop spans 16 amino acids. The CDR3 nucleotides are TGTGCCAGCAGCGTAGATCCAGGGCTGAGCACCGGGGAGCTGTTTTTT. It codes for CASSVDPGLSTGELFF.

V usage is TRBV5-1 and J usage is TRBJ1-4; D remains ambiguous. The V and J ends lost 0 bases and 7 bases respectively, with 7 bases between them. Germline V lookup: CDR1 SGHRS, CDR2 YFSETQ. The CDR3 contains 13 residues. In DNA, the CDR3 is TGCGCCAGCAGCTTGGGGAAGACTGAAAAACTGTTTTTT. Protein sequence: CASSLGKTEKLFF.

CDR3 in amino acids: CASSLFGGLGNTIYF. The CDR3 DNA reads TGTGCCAGCAGCTTATTCGGAGGGCTTGGAAACACCATATATTTT. The chain couples TRBV11-2 to TRBJ1-3; D is unresolved. The germline CDR1 and CDR2 sequences are SGHAT and FQNNGV. This CDR3 has 15 amino acids. V was shortened by 2 bases and J by 3 bases, with 11 bases between the two germline ends.

The gene calls are TRBV25-1 and TRBJ2-3; D call uncertain. The ends were cut back, 8 bases at V and 9 bases at J, with 12 bases in the middle. CDR3 size: 11 residues. Germline loops: CDR1 MGHDK, CDR2 SYGVNS. For the CDR3, the DNA is TGTGCCAGCTCGAGCGCCCCAACGCAGTATTTT. Its translation is CASSSAPTQYF.

The rearrangement joins TRBV16 to TRBJ1-1; 7 positions agree with TRBD1. The CDR3 contains 14 residues. Germline values: CDR1 KGHSY, CDR2 FQNENV. With 5 bases clipped from V and 4 bases from J, the junction kept 7 bases outside the gene matches. CDR3 sequence (DNA): TGTGCCAGCAGCTGGGACAGAGATTTCACTGAAGCTTTCTTT. Amino acid sequence: CASSWDRDFTEAFF.

V and J are TRBV15 and TRBJ2-7, with 9 bases identical to TRBD1. There are 17 residues in the CDR3. Germline V gene lookup returns CDR1 LNHNV and CDR2 YYDKDF (reference sequence). The junction had 7 bases not matched to a gene; V was cut back by 1 base and J by 0 bases. In nucleotides, the CDR3 is TGTGCCACCAGCAGAGGTTCGACAGGGGGAAGCTCCTACGAGCAGTACTTC. Its translation: CATSRGSTGGSSYEQYF.

V is TRBV9 and J is TRBJ2-2; 10 bases line up with TRBD2. CDR1 SGDLS and CDR2 YYNGEE come from the germline V gene. The CDR3 has 16 amino acids. Trimming at V came to 3 bases and at J to 5 bases, leaving 7 bases not matched to a gene. This CDR3 is CASSEASGSLTGELFF. The CDR3 DNA sequence: TGTGCCAGCAGCGAAGCTAGCGGGAGTTTAACCGGGGAGCTGTTTTTT.

The CDR3 region has the DNA TGCGCCAGCAGCCAGCGGACGGCGGCAGAGACCCAGTACTTC. Its translation is CASSQRTAAETQYF. The V call is TRBV4-3, the J call TRBJ2-5; D remains ambiguous. The germline V and J ends were trimmed by 3 bases and 4 bases, with 12 bases remaining between them. CDR3 length: 14 amino acids. Germline V gene sequence: CDR1 LGHNA, CDR2 YSLEER.

This rearrangement joins TRBV14 to TRBJ2-1; D gene ambiguous. V lost 0 bases and J 2 bases, leaving 2 bases between the germline ends. This CDR3 contains 13 residues. Germline-derived CDR1 and CDR2 are SGHDN and FVKESK. CDR3 sequence reads: CASSQETYNEQFF. The CDR3 DNA sequence: TGTGCCAGCAGCCAAGAAACCTACAATGAGCAGTTCTTC.

The chain combines TRBV29-1 with TRBJ2-6, with 9 bases aligning to TRBD1. Germline V gene lookup returns CDR1 SQVTM and CDR2 ANQGSEA. Trimming took 6 bases from V and 0 from J; bases not matched to a gene: 9. The CDR3 is 17 residues long. The CDR3 is CSVATGGYNSGANVLTF. The DNA of the CDR3 is TGCAGCGTAGCTACAGGGGGCTACAACTCTGGGGCCAACGTCCTGACTTTC.